This T cell receptor beta chain was observed in a study of Ad26.COV2.S vaccination and SARS-CoV-2 variants. For the study at large: Of the COV1001 trial arms, the Ad26.COV2.S arm included the donor. By the intramuscular route, Ad26.COV2.S was given once, or twice 56 days apart.

With respect to this clone: The antigen is unknown.

Profiling relied on immunoSEQ multiplex PCR, and the TCRdb table lists in-frame clones only, not all of them. The table includes around 350,000 clones, approximately 85% detected once. Study results and caveats: Non-spike TCR breadth was similar in vaccine and placebo recipients.

Germline CDR1 and CDR2: SGHTA and FQGNSA. This CDR3 is built from 13 residues. V lost 5 bases and J lost 0, with 5 bases in between. Treatment of the sample: 15 to 20 received Ad26.COV2.S at low or high dose, single or two shots; 5 received placebo; per-sample allocation not given. The study sampled participants on day 63 after the first vaccine or placebo injection. This TCR was recovered from a person between 18 and 60 years old who received the Ad26.COV2.S COVID-19 vaccine or a placebo. Sequenced here: peripheral blood, sampled in a trial of Ad26.COV2.S vaccine versus placebo. The chain recombines TRBV7-2 with TRBJ2-1; no definite D call. The CDR3 is CASSASSYNEQFF. The CDR3, as DNA: TGTGCCAGCAGCGCGAGCTCCTACAATGAGCAGTTCTTC.